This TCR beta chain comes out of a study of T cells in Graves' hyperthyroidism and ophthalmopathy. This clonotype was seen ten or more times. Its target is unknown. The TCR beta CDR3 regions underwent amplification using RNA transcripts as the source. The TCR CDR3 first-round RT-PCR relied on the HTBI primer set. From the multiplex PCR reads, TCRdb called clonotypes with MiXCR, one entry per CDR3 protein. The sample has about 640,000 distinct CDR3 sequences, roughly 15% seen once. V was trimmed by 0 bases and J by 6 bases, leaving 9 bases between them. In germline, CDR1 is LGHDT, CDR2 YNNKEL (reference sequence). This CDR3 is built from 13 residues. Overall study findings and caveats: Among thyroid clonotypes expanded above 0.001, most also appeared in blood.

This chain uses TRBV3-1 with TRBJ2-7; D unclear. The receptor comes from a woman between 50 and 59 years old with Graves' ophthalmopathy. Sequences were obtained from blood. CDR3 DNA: TGTGCCAGCAGCCAAGATTTGGCGATCGAGCAGTACTTC. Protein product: CASSQDLAIEQYF.